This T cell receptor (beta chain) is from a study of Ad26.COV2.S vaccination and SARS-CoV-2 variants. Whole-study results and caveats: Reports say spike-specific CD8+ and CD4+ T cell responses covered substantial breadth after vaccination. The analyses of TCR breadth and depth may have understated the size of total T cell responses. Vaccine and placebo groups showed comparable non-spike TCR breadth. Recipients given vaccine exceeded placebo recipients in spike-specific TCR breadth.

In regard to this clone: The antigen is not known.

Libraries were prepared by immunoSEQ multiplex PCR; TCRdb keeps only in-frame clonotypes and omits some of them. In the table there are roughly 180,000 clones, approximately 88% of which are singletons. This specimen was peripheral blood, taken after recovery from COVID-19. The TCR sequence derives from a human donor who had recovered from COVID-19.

The DNA of the CDR3 is TGTGCCAGCAGCTTCGGACTAGCAGGTGCAGATACGCAGTATTTT. Its protein product is CASSFGLAGADTQYF. The chain combines TRBV7-9 with TRBJ2-3; TRBD2 matches 8 bases. The trim removed 3 bases at V and 4 bases at J, leaving 6 bases unmatched. The CDR3 covers 15 residues. Looked up from germline, CDR1 is SEHNR and CDR2 is FQNEAQ (reference sequence).